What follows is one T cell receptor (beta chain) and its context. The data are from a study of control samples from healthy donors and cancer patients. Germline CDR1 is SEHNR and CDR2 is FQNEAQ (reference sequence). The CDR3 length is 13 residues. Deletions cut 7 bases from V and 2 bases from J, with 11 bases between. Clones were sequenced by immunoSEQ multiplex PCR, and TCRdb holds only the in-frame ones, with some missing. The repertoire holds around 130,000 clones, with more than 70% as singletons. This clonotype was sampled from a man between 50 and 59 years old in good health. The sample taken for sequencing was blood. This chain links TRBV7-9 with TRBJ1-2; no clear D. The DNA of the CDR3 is TGTGCCAGCACCCCGGGTGGAAACTATGGCTACACCTTC. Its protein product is CASTPGGNYGYTF.